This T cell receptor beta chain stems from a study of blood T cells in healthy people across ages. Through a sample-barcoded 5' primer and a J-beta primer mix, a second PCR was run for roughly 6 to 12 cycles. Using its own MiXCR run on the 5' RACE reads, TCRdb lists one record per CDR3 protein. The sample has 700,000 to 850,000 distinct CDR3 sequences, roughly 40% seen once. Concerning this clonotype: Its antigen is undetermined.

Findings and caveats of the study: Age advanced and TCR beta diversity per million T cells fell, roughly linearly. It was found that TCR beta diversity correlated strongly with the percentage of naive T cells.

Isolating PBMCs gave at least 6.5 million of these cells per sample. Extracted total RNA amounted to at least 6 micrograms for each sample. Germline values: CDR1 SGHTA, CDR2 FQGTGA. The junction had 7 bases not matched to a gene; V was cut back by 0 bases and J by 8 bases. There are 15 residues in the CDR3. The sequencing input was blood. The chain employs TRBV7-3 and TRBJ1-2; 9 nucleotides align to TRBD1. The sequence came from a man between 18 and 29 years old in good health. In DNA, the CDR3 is TGTGCCAGCAGCTTAACTCCGGGACAGGGCGGCGGCTACACCTTC. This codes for CASSLTPGQGGGYTF.